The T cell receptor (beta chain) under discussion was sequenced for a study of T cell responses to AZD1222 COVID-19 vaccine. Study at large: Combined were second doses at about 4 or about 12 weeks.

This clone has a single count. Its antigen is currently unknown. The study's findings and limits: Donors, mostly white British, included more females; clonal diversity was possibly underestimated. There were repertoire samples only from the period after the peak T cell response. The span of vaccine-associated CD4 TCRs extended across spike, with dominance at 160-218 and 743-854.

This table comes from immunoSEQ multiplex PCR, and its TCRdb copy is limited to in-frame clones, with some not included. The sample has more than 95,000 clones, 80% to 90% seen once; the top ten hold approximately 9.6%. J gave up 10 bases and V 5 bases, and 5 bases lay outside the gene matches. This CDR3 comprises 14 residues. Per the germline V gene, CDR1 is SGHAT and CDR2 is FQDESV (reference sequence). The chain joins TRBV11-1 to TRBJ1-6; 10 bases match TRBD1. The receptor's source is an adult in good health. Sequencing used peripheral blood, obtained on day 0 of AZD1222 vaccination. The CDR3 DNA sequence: TGTGCCAGCAGCCCGACAGGGGGCAGCTCACCCCTCCACTTT. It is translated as CASSPTGGSSPLHF.